The 10 T cell receptor beta chains in this list originate from one sample, sequenced in a study of human T cells and chemical hapten exposure. As to time point: patch test 2, 6 weeks after DPC sensitization. Treatment: therapeutic diphenylcyclopropenone sensitization with weekly scalp DPC. TCRdb fed the RACE reads into MiXCR, producing one record per CDR3 protein. The sample carries around 75,000 distinct CDR3 sequences, approximately 10% recorded once. Material: whole blood, obtained in connection with sensitization to the hapten diphenylcyclopropenone (DPC). Every receptor here comes from a woman aged 45-60 years with alopecia areata. Some clones in this sample may be carry-over from other donors' samples.

This clonotype has ten or more counts. This chain uses TRBV5-1 with TRBJ2-7, with a possible D match to TRBD1 (6 bases). CDR3 length: 14 amino acids. V was clipped by 5 bases and J by 2 bases, with 14 bases between them. Germline lookup yields CDR1 SGHRS and CDR2 YFSETQ. The CDR3 is CASRVRDTAYEQYF. The DNA for the CDR3 is TGCGCCAGCAGGGTCCGGGACACCGCCTACGAGCAGTACTTC.

Concerning this clonotype itself: This sequence may be a read error, since a much larger clone differs from it by one base. As DNA, the CDR3 is TGTACCAGCAGCTTGGCCGGGACTAGCGGGAGGGCTTATGAGCAGTTCTTC. This gives the protein CTSSLAGTSGRAYEQFF. The rearrangement uses TRBV5-4 and TRBJ2-1, with 16 positions matching TRBD2. CDR3 size: 17 residues. The germline V gene has CDR1 SGHNT and CDR2 YYREEE (reference sequence).

About this clonotype: It may be a read error: a sequence one base away is much more abundant. The chain recombines TRBV11-2 with TRBJ2-5, with D perhaps matching TRBD1 (5 bases). Germline CDR1 is SGHAT and CDR2 is FQNNGV. The length of the CDR3 is 15 residues. The CDR3 spells CASSLDSGPQENQYF. The CDR3 nucleotides read TGTGCCAGCAGCTTAGACTCAGGGCCCCAAGAGAACCAGTACTTC. Together with reference TRBV11-2 and TRBJ2-5, the CDR3 gives the full variable domain: EAGVAQSPRYKIIEKRQSVAFWCNPISGHATLYWYQQILGQGPKLLIQFQNNGVVDDSQLPKDRFSAERLKGVDSTLKIQPAKLEDSAVYLCASSLDSGPQENQYFGPGTRLLVL.

The V call is TRBV20-1, the J call TRBJ2-3; maybe TRBD2 (5 bases). Trimming took off 1 base at V and 0 bases at J, with 14 bases between the two ends. Germline V gene data show CDR1 as DFQATT and CDR2 as SNEGSKA (reference sequence). CDR3 length: 16 residues. This CDR3 reads CSARVAQRQSTDTQYF. The CDR3 nucleotides read TGCAGTGCTAGAGTGGCCCAGCGGCAGAGCACAGATACGCAGTATTTT.

This clonotype appeared many times. CDR3: CACRVGPTDTQYF. The DNA for the CDR3 is TGTGCCTGTAGGGTCGGCCCCACAGATACGCAGTATTTT. V usage is TRBV30 and J usage is TRBJ2-3; the D is unclear. Germline-derived CDR1 and CDR2 are GTSNPN and SVGIG (reference sequence). V was pared by 6 bases and J by 2 bases, with 12 bases between. This CDR3 is built from 13 residues.

At least ten counts were recorded for this clonotype. The chain joins TRBV11-2 to TRBJ2-7, with D perhaps matching TRBD1 (6 bases). Germline V gene sequence: CDR1 SGHAT, CDR2 FQNNGV. This CDR3 is 12 amino acids long. V was pared by 4 bases and J by 2 bases, with 6 bases between. In DNA form, the CDR3 reads TGTGCCAGCAGCTGGGACACCTACGAGCAGTACTTC. It is translated as CASSWDTYEQYF. The full variable domain, with the rest looked up from reference TRBV11-2 and TRBJ2-7, is EAGVAQSPRYKIIEKRQSVAFWCNPISGHATLYWYQQILGQGPKLLIQFQNNGVVDDSQLPKDRFSAERLKGVDSTLKIQPAKLEDSAVYLCASSWDTYEQYFGPGTRLTVT.

This clonotype was detected only a few times. V is TRBV2 and J is TRBJ2-7; D ambiguous. Germline CDR1 is SNHLY and CDR2 is FYNNEI. This CDR3 spans 14 amino acids. V lost 7 bases and J lost 2, with 15 bases in between. The CDR3 region has the DNA TGTGCCAGCACGCGGCAGCTCTCCACCTACGAGCAGTACTTC. Translation: CASTRQLSTYEQYF.

J is TRBJ2-3 and V is TRBV29-1; D might be TRBD2 (5 bases). The germline CDR1 and CDR2 sequences are SQVTM and ANQGSEA. V was shortened by 6 bases and J by 1 base, with 11 bases between the two germline ends. The CDR3 spans 13 residues. The CDR3 here is CSVRWTGTDTQYF. CDR3 in DNA: TGCAGCGTCCGATGGACTGGCACAGATACGCAGTATTTT.

The chain employs TRBV3-1 and TRBJ2-1, with TRBD2 as a possible D gene (5 bases). The length of the CDR3 is 12 residues. V was cut by 6 bases and J by 10 bases, with 13 bases left in between. Germline V gene data show CDR1 as LGHDT and CDR2 as YNNKEL (reference sequence). Here the CDR3 reads CASSRTSREQFF. The CDR3 coding sequence is TGTGCCAGCAGTCGAACTAGTAGGGAGCAGTTCTTC.

V is TRBV7-9 and J is TRBJ1-1; D is unresolved. Germline CDR1 reads SEHNR; CDR2 reads FQNEAQ (reference sequence). V lost 2 bases to trimming and J lost 3 bases, with 4 bases between them. The CDR3 contains 12 residues. The CDR3 protein is CASSLSDTEAFF. The CDR3 DNA reads as TGTGCCAGCAGCTTAAGTGACACTGAAGCTTTCTTT.